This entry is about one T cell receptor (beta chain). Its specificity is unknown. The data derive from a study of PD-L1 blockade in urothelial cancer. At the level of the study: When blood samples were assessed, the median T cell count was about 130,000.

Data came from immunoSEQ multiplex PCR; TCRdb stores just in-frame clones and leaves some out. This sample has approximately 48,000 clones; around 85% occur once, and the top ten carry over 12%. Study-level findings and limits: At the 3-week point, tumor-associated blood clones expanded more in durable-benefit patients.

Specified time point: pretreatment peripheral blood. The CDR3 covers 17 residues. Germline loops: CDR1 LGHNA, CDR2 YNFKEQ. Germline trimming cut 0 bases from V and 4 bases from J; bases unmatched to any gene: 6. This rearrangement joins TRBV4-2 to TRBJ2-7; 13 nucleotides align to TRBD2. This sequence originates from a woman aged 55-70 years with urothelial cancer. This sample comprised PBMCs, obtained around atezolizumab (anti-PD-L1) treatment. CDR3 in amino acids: CASSQDATSGGGYEQYF. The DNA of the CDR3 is TGTGCCAGCAGCCAAGATGCCACTAGCGGGGGGGGTTACGAGCAGTACTTC.